The 20 T cell receptor beta chains in this list originate from one sample, sequenced in a study of post-analysis software for immune sequencing data. Presence of unique molecular identifiers characterized the TCR beta cDNA libraries. TCRdb fed the PCR reads into MiXCR, producing one record per CDR3 protein. The sample records roughly 430,000 distinct CDR3 sequences, over 30% being singletons. Whole-study findings and limits: TRBV5-6, TRBV5-1 and TRBV20-1 were among roughly 5 TRBV segments more frequent in patients than controls.

The antigens of these receptors remain unknown. Sequences were obtained from blood. The receptor set was obtained from a girl aged 2-10 years with multiple sclerosis.

This clonotype has more than one count but fewer than ten. The genes are TRBV7-3 and TRBJ2-1; 12 bases are a match to TRBD1. The V segment lost 5 bases and the J segment 7 bases; nucleotides outside the gene matches: 6. CDR1 SGHTA and CDR2 FQGTGA come from the germline V gene. The CDR3 has 15 amino acids. The CDR3, as DNA: TGTGCCAGCAGCGAGGGACAGGGGGCGAGGAATGAGCAGTTCTTC. It codes for CASSEGQGARNEQFF.

The chain is built from TRBV6-5 and TRBJ1-1; D is uncertain. V was trimmed by 6 bases and J by 3 bases, leaving 14 bases between them. The CDR3 consists of 14 residues. Germline lookup yields CDR1 MNHEY and CDR2 SVGAGI. The DNA for the CDR3 is TGTGCCAGCAGCCGGACGGCGAGCGACACTGAAGCTTTCTTT. Amino acids: CASSRTASDTEAFF.

V and J are TRBV11-2 and TRBJ1-3; D unclear. The V gene's germline CDR1 is SGHAT and CDR2 FQNNGV. The CDR3 is 16 amino acids. Trimming took 5 bases from V and 3 from J, leaving 17 bases between them. The CDR3 sequence: CASSPSSWGGGNTIYF. DNA for the CDR3: TGTGCCAGCAGCCCCTCCTCCTGGGGAGGTGGAAACACCATATATTTT.

The chain has TRBV10-3 and TRBJ2-5; D assignment may be TRBD1 or TRBD2 (7 bases each). The ends were cut back, 5 bases at V and 5 bases at J, with 9 bases in the middle. The CDR3 is made up of 12 amino acids. Looked up from germline, CDR1 is ENHRY and CDR2 is SYGVKD. CDR3 nucleotides: TGTGCCATCAGTCAGGGGGGGGAGACCCAGTACTTC. Protein: CAISQGGETQYF.

V and J are TRBV4-1 and TRBJ2-5; D is possibly TRBD1 or TRBD2 (6 bases each). V lost 4 bases to trimming and J lost 3 bases, with 18 bases between them. This CDR3 region has 16 residues. CDR1 and CDR2 (germline): MGHRA, YSYEKL. Here the CDR3 reads CASSPPGRGAKETQYF. DNA of the CDR3: TGCGCCAGCAGCCCCCCTGGTAGGGGGGCGAAAGAGACCCAGTACTTC.

The rearrangement links TRBV6-2 or TRBV6-3 to TRBJ1-1; 10 bases are a match to TRBD1. This CDR3 has 16 amino acids. V was clipped by 0 bases and J by 4 bases; unmatched bases: 5. Germline V lookup: CDR1 MNHEY, CDR2 SVGEGT. The chain's CDR3 is CASSYSTDRGSTEAFF. The CDR3, as DNA: TGTGCCAGCAGTTACTCGACGGACAGGGGGAGCACTGAAGCTTTCTTT.

This clonotype was detected a few times. A read error is possible here, since a much larger clone lies one base away. The rearrangement links TRBV12-3 or TRBV12-4 to TRBJ2-5, with 7 bases fitting TRBD1. CDR3 length: 13 residues. V lost 3 bases and J lost 4; bases outside the gene matches: 2. The CDR3 spells CASSFNRGETQYF. The CDR3 DNA reads TGTGCCAGCAGTTTCAACAGGGGAGAGACCCAGTACTTC.

This clonotype appeared a few times. The chain joins TRBV28 to TRBJ1-2; D perhaps matches TRBD1 (5 bases). Germline V gives CDR1 MDHEN, CDR2 SYDVKM. The V and J ends lost 6 bases and 5 bases respectively, with 16 bases between them. This CDR3 comprises 14 residues. The CDR3 reads CASSSLDSRYGYTF. The CDR3 region has the DNA TGTGCCAGCAGCTCTCTCGACAGCCGATATGGCTACACCTTC.

The chain uses TRBV3-1 and TRBJ1-2, with a possible D match to TRBD1 (5 bases). The CDR3 consists of 13 residues. The V end was cut by 1 base, the J end by 4 bases, with 7 bases between. Looked up from germline, CDR1 is LGHDT and CDR2 is YNNKEL (reference sequence). The CDR3 loop reads CASSQVGGYGYTF. The CDR3 region has the DNA TGTGCCAGCAGCCAAGTTGGGGGCTATGGCTACACCTTC.

The V call is TRBV12-3 or TRBV12-4, the J call TRBJ1-2; TRBD1 aligns across 9 bases. This CDR3 comprises 14 residues. The junction had 6 bases not matched to a gene; V was cut back by 3 bases and J by 7 bases. Here the CDR3 reads CASSLPGQGPGYTF. The CDR3 coding sequence is TGTGCCAGCAGTTTGCCGGGACAGGGTCCTGGCTACACCTTC.

Turning to this clonotype: Germline is not matched at one junction end, which may reflect a read error. The chain couples TRBV10-2 to TRBJ1-2, with 10 bases matching TRBD1. The CDR3 has 13 residues. Germline CDR1 WSHSY, CDR2 SAAADI. The CDR3 protein is CASRTGGSYDYTF. For the CDR3, the DNA is TGCGCCAGCAGGACAGGGGGCAGCTATGACTACACCTTC.

This chain joins TRBV2 and TRBJ1-2, with 7 positions matching TRBD1. Germline CDR1 reads SNHLY; CDR2 reads FYNNEI. The ends lost 6 bases at V and 7 bases at J; junction bases unmatched: 14. The CDR3 is 15 amino acids. The CDR3 sequence is CASSIATGPWSGYTF. The CDR3, as DNA: TGTGCCAGCAGCATCGCGACAGGGCCCTGGTCTGGCTACACCTTC.

The chain uses TRBV29-1 and TRBJ2-3; D is perhaps TRBD2 (6 bases). The germline V gene has CDR1 SQVTM and CDR2 ANQGSEA. The CDR3 runs 15 residues. The V end was cut by 6 bases, the J end by 0 bases, with 16 bases between. The CDR3 bases are TGCAGCGTAGCACCTAGCGCCTCTAGCACAGATACGCAGTATTTT. Translating gives CSVAPSASSTDTQYF.

This clonotype came up a few times. The chain has TRBV6-5 and TRBJ2-1; 11 nucleotides agree with TRBD2. The J call may be in error: the DNA end matches TRBJ2-7 better. There are 14 residues in the CDR3. The germline V gene has CDR1 MNHEY and CDR2 SVGAGI. The CDR3 sequence is CASSLAGGYNEQYF. The CDR3, as DNA: TGTGCCAGCAGTTTAGCGGGAGGGTACAATGAGCAGTACTTC.

Written as DNA, the CDR3 is TGTGCCAGCAGTTTTGGACACGCTCTAGGGTATGGCTACACCTTC. It specifies CASSFGHALGYGYTF. The genes are TRBV12-3 or TRBV12-4 and TRBJ1-2, with a tentative D call TRBD1 (5 bases). The CDR3 has 15 amino acids. V lost 3 bases to trimming and J lost 5 bases, with 16 bases between them.

This clonotype has only one observation. CDR3 DNA sequence: TGCGCCACCAGAAATAGCGTAAGCTCCTACAATGAGCAGTTCTTC. Its translation: CATRNSVSSYNEQFF. This chain links TRBV5-1 with TRBJ2-1; perhaps TRBD2 as D (5 bases). The germline V and J ends were trimmed by 9 bases and 0 bases, with 16 bases remaining between them. This CDR3 spans 15 amino acids. Germline loops: CDR1 SGHRS, CDR2 YFSETQ.

J is TRBJ1-1 and V is TRBV27, with a weak D call TRBD1 (6 bases). The CDR3 is 15 residues long. Trimming stripped 3 bases from V and 0 bases from J, with 11 bases between. The germline CDR1 and CDR2 sequences are MNHEY and SMNVEV (reference sequence). The CDR3 DNA follows: TGTGCCAGCAGTTTTTCCGGGACAATGAACACTGAAGCTTTCTTT. Translated, it gives CASSFSGTMNTEAFF.

There are a few counts of this clonotype. The CDR3 here is CASSGRDRTQSGANVLTF. The CDR3 DNA reads TGCGCCAGCAGCGGCCGGGACAGGACCCAATCTGGGGCCAACGTCCTGACTTTC. The chain has TRBV5-1 and TRBJ2-6; TRBD1 aligns across 8 bases. CDR1 SGHRS and CDR2 YFSETQ come from the germline V gene. The CDR3 runs to 18 residues. V lost 4 bases and J lost 1; bases outside the gene matches: 10.

The V call is TRBV28, the J call TRBJ1-1, with TRBD1 matching 7 bases. The CDR3 has 11 residues. V dropped 5 bases and J dropped 11; count of bases not matched to a gene: 5. Germline V gives CDR1 MDHEN, CDR2 SYDVKM. The CDR3 here is CASSIQGSAFF. CDR3 nucleotide sequence: TGTGCCAGCAGTATACAGGGGAGCGCTTTCTTT.

This chain uses TRBV29-1 with TRBJ2-3; TRBD2 matches 10 bases. The CDR3 is 16 amino acids. Per germline, CDR1 SQVTM and CDR2 ANQGSEA. J gave up 9 bases and V 5 bases, and 17 bases lay outside the gene matches. DNA of the CDR3: TGCAGCGTTAATGGACTAGCGGAGCGGGAGGTCTGGACGCAGTATTTT. This gives the protein CSVNGLAEREVWTQYF.